Listed here are 26 T cell receptor beta chains from one sample, sequenced in a study of T cell responses to AZD1222 COVID-19 vaccine. Generated by immunoSEQ multiplex PCR, the TCRdb table keeps only in-frame clones and is missing some. The profile covers 140,000 to 150,000 clones, with 92% appearing a single time and 1.7% taken by the ten largest. This sample comprised peripheral blood, obtained on day 0 of AZD1222 vaccination. These receptors all stem from an adult in good health.

A single count supports this clone. The CDR3 sequence: CASSSRTGLNTEAFF. DNA for the CDR3: TGTGCCAGCAGTTCCCGGACAGGGTTGAACACTGAAGCTTTCTTT. This rearrangement joins TRBV6-5 to TRBJ1-1, with TRBD1 matching 8 bases. Unmatched junction bases numbered 4, after V lost 4 bases and J lost 0 bases. Per the germline V gene, CDR1 is MNHEY and CDR2 is SVGAGI. The CDR3 has 15 amino acids.

The chain combines TRBV7-2 with TRBJ1-3, with 7 bases fitting TRBD1. CDR3 length equals 16 residues. The V gene end was trimmed by 4 bases and the J gene end by 4 bases; junction bases not matched to a gene: 10. Germline V CDR1 and CDR2: SGHTA, FQGNSA. CDR3 DNA: TGTGCCAGCAGCTATCTCGGACAGGCGGGAGGAAACACCATATATTTT. Translated, it gives CASSYLGQAGGNTIYF.

The V gene is TRBV12-3 or TRBV12-4, the J gene TRBJ1-5; D gene unclear. Trimming removed 3 bases at V and 7 bases at J, with 10 bases between. The CDR3 totals 13 residues. CDR3 in DNA: TGTGCCAGCAGTTTGTACTCAAGGCAGCCCCAGCATTTT. Translated, it gives CASSLYSRQPQHF.

The rearrangement joins TRBV5-1 to TRBJ1-4; D gene ambiguous. Per germline, CDR1 SGHRS and CDR2 YFSETQ. The CDR3 is made up of 14 amino acids. V was pared by 1 base and J by 4 bases, with 8 bases between. The CDR3: CASSLSRHNEKLFF. Written as DNA, the CDR3 is TGCGCCAGCAGCTTGAGTCGACATAATGAAAAACTGTTTTTT.

The V gene is TRBV19, the J gene TRBJ1-4, with 7 bases matching TRBD1. Germline CDR1 reads LNHDA; CDR2 reads SQIVND (reference sequence). The CDR3 extends over 15 amino acids. V shed 5 bases and J 0 bases; nucleotides not matched to a gene: 3. The CDR3 loop is CASSVGQATNEKLFF. The CDR3 DNA is TGTGCCAGTAGTGTCGGACAGGCAACTAATGAAAAACTGTTTTTT.

The CDR3 sequence: CASSRQGISGANVLTF. CDR3 coding DNA: TGTGCCAGCAGCCGACAGGGTATCTCTGGGGCCAACGTCCTGACTTTC. This chain uses TRBV11-2 with TRBJ2-6; 7 bases line up with TRBD1. This CDR3 is 16 amino acids long. J lost 0 bases, V lost 5 bases, and 4 bases had no gene match. Germline CDR1 SGHAT, CDR2 FQNNGV.

This chain joins TRBV30 and TRBJ2-7, with 13 bases fitting TRBD2. CDR1 GTSNPN and CDR2 SVGIG come from the germline V gene (reference sequence). The CDR3 spans 16 residues. The ends lost 1 base at V and 1 base at J; junction bases unmatched: 4. The CDR3 loop reads CAWSGGLAGMSYEQYF. The CDR3 bases are TGTGCCTGGAGTGGGGGACTAGCGGGAATGTCCTACGAGCAGTACTTC.

This rearrangement joins TRBV28 to TRBJ2-7; D is unresolved. V was clipped by 5 bases and J by 12 bases, with 17 bases between them. The CDR3 length is 12 residues. Germline V lookup: CDR1 MDHEN, CDR2 SYDVKM. The CDR3: CASSPRIGRPYF. Here the CDR3 DNA reads TGTGCCAGCAGTCCTAGAATTGGCAGGCCGTACTTC.

V gene TRBV19 combines with J gene TRBJ1-5, with D possibly being TRBD1 (5 bases). Germline V CDR1 and CDR2: LNHDA, SQIVND (reference sequence). The CDR3 contains 15 residues. The germline V and J ends were trimmed by 6 bases and 2 bases, with 14 bases remaining between them. The CDR3 loop reads CASSPGRDRNQPQHF. CDR3 coding DNA: TGTGCCAGTAGCCCAGGGAGGGATCGCAATCAGCCCCAGCATTTT.

The rearrangement joins TRBV7-3 to TRBJ2-1; the match to TRBD2 covers 7 bases. V dropped 2 bases and J dropped 8; count of bases not matched to a gene: 3. The germline CDR1 and CDR2 sequences are SGHTA and FQGTGA. The CDR3 totals 13 residues. The CDR3 DNA reads TGTGCCAGCAGCTTAGAAGCGGGGCATGAGCAGTTCTTC. Translating it yields CASSLEAGHEQFF. The full variable domain, in which reference TRBV7-3 and TRBJ2-1 provide the parts outside the CDR3, is GAGVSQTPSNKVTEKGKYVELRCDPISGHTALYWYRQSLGQGPEFLIYFQGTGAADDSGLPNDRFFAVRPEGSVSTLKIQRTERGDSAVYLCASSLEAGHEQFFGPGTRLTVL.

The gene calls are TRBV12-3 or TRBV12-4 and TRBJ2-5; the D is unclear. With 2 bases removed from V and 5 bases from J, the gap between germline ends came to 9 bases. The CDR3 sequence is 13 residues long. CDR3 coding DNA: TGTGCCAGCAGTTTATTCCGGTCGGAGACCCAGTACTTC. It yields the protein CASSLFRSETQYF.

This chain joins TRBV6-2 or TRBV6-3 and TRBJ2-2; D gene uncertain. This CDR3 is 13 amino acids long. Trimming took off 4 bases at V and 5 bases at J, with 8 bases between the two ends. From germline, CDR1 is MNHEY and CDR2 SVGEGT. The CDR3 here is CASSSLRTGELFF. The DNA for the CDR3 is TGTGCCAGCAGTTCACTAAGGACCGGGGAGCTGTTTTTT.

CDR3 loop: CASSFGRGADTQYF. The CDR3 DNA is TGTGCCAGCAGCTTCGGAAGGGGGGCAGATACGCAGTATTTT. This rearrangement joins TRBV5-6 to TRBJ2-3, with D tentatively TRBD1 or TRBD2 (6 bases each). This CDR3 comprises 14 residues. Germline values: CDR1 SGHDT, CDR2 YYEEEE. V was clipped by 2 bases and J by 4 bases, with 11 bases between them.

The V call is TRBV6-5, the J call TRBJ1-1, with D tentatively TRBD1 (5 bases). The germline V gene has CDR1 MNHEY and CDR2 SVGAGI. The V and J ends lost 5 bases and 4 bases respectively, with 14 bases between them. The CDR3 runs to 14 residues. CDR3 coding DNA: TGTGCCAGCAGTCCTAGGGGCCGTGGCACTGAAGCTTTCTTT. Amino acids: CASSPRGRGTEAFF.

The J gene is TRBJ1-4, the V gene TRBV18, with D possibly being TRBD1 (5 bases). Germline V gives CDR1 KGHSH, CDR2 LQKENI. V was clipped by 3 bases and J by 5 bases, with 13 bases between them. The CDR3 is 15 residues long. The CDR3 reads CASSPPGRKNEKLFF. CDR3 DNA sequence: TGTGCCAGCTCACCGCCGGGACGGAAAAATGAAAAACTGTTTTTT.

The chain joins TRBV9 to TRBJ2-7; D unclear. Trimming took off 0 bases at V and 3 bases at J, with 10 bases between the two ends. The CDR3 sequence is 14 residues long. The germline CDR1 and CDR2 sequences are SGDLS and YYNGEE. Written as DNA, the CDR3 is TGTGCCAGCAGCGTAGCAGGAGTGGGCTACGAGCAGTACTTC. The encoded protein is CASSVAGVGYEQYF.

This chain links TRBV5-6 with TRBJ1-6; 9 positions agree with TRBD1. Per the germline V gene, CDR1 is SGHDT and CDR2 is YYEEEE. This CDR3 has 16 amino acids. Losses at the gene ends were 3 bases for V and 4 bases for J; bases not matched to a gene: 5. CDR3 region: CASSWGTGPYNSPLHF. The CDR3 nucleotides read TGTGCCAGCAGCTGGGGGACAGGGCCGTATAATTCACCCCTCCACTTT.

The chain carries TRBV4-1 and TRBJ2-1; D call uncertain. The CDR3 covers 19 residues. The germline V gene has CDR1 MGHRA and CDR2 YSYEKL. Trimming took off 2 bases at V and 7 bases at J, with 27 bases between the two ends. CDR3 DNA sequence: TGCGCCAGCAGCCAACCCTTCTCGAGTTGGCCGCGCCGTCCAAATGAGCAGTTCTTC. Protein: CASSQPFSSWPRRPNEQFF.

This rearrangement joins TRBV7-9 to TRBJ1-6, with unresolved D. This CDR3 comprises 14 residues. Germline CDR1 and CDR2: SEHNR and FQNEAQ (reference sequence). V was cut by 3 bases and J by 10 bases, with 13 bases left in between. The CDR3 sequence is CASSFIGEESPLHF. In DNA, the CDR3 is TGTGCCAGCAGCTTTATCGGGGAAGAATCACCCCTCCACTTT.

This chain uses TRBV9 with TRBJ2-1; D is perhaps TRBD1 (7 bases). The V end was cut by 4 bases, the J end by 6 bases, with 14 bases between. The germline V gene encodes CDR1 SGDLS and CDR2 YYNGEE. This CDR3 is built from 14 residues. Here the CDR3 reads CASSLQGTLNEQFF. The CDR3 DNA is TGTGCCAGCAGCCTACAGGGGACTCTCAATGAGCAGTTCTTC.

V gene TRBV5-1 combines with J gene TRBJ2-7; 10 bases are shared with TRBD2. Germline V gene sequence: CDR1 SGHRS, CDR2 YFSETQ. The CDR3 runs 15 residues. Germline trimming cut 4 bases from V and 5 bases from J; bases unmatched to any gene: 9. The CDR3 DNA reads as TGCGCCAGCAGCATAGCTAGCGGGAGCGCCCACGAGCAGTACTTC. It codes for CASSIASGSAHEQYF.

This clone is a singleton in its sample. The V call is TRBV27, the J call TRBJ1-2; the D gene is possibly TRBD1 (5 bases). The CDR3 has 13 residues. Trimming took off 8 bases at V and 4 bases at J, with 14 bases between the two ends. CDR1 and CDR2 from the germline V gene are MNHEY and SMNVEV (reference sequence). The chain's CDR3 is CASCGGDSYGYTF. The CDR3 DNA is TGTGCCAGCTGTGGGGGGGATAGCTATGGCTACACCTTC.

This chain links TRBV5-1 with TRBJ1-5, with D perhaps TRBD1 (5 bases). Between the trimmed V and J ends, which lost 0 bases and 3 bases, there was a span of 10 bases. The CDR3 has 15 amino acids. The germline V gene encodes CDR1 SGHRS and CDR2 YFSETQ. DNA of the CDR3: TGCGCCAGCAGCTTGGACCCAGGGATCAATCAGCCCCAGCATTTT. Translating it yields CASSLDPGINQPQHF.

This chain joins TRBV28 and TRBJ2-5; the D is unclear. V lost 3 bases and J lost 5, with 4 bases in between. The CDR3 spans 11 residues. Germline values: CDR1 MDHEN, CDR2 SYDVKM. CDR3 sequence: CASSLGETQYF. CDR3 sequence (DNA): TGTGCCAGCAGTTTGGGGGAGACCCAGTACTTC. The complete variable domain, with remaining parts taken from reference TRBV28 and TRBJ2-5, reads DVKVTQSSRYLVKRTGEKVFLECVQDMDHENMFWYRQDPGLGLRLIYFSYDVKMKEKGDIPEGYSVSREKKERFSLILESASTNQTSMYLCASSLGETQYFGPGTRLLVL.

The chain uses TRBV7-3 and TRBJ1-1, with TRBD1 matching 7 bases. The CDR3 is made up of 15 amino acids. V shed 4 bases, J shed 5 bases, and the junction held 10 bases outside the gene matches. Germline CDR1 is SGHTA and CDR2 is FQGTGA. The CDR3 spells CASSSLTGFGTEAFF. The CDR3, as DNA: TGTGCCAGCAGCTCCTTGACAGGGTTTGGGACTGAAGCTTTCTTT. Full variable domain (missing parts from reference TRBV7-3 and TRBJ1-1): GAGVSQTPSNKVTEKGKYVELRCDPISGHTALYWYRQSLGQGPEFLIYFQGTGAADDSGLPNDRFFAVRPEGSVSTLKIQRTERGDSAVYLCASSSLTGFGTEAFFGQGTRLTVV.

This rearrangement joins TRBV30 to TRBJ1-1; 7 nucleotides agree with TRBD1. The germline V gene has CDR1 GTSNPN and CDR2 SVGIG (reference sequence). V lost 3 bases to trimming and J lost 7 bases; unmatched junction nucleotides: 14. This CDR3 is built from 15 residues. The DNA of the CDR3 is TGTGCCTGGAGCCCTAGTTTCCCGGACAGGAGTGAAGCTTTCTTT. Its protein product is CAWSPSFPDRSEAFF.